Reported below is one T cell receptor beta chain. The antigen is unknown. These data originate in a study of shared clonotypes between healthy human individuals. Broader study findings: With a handful of donors compared, roughly 4.9% of naive CD4 clonotypes were shared. A generally larger estimated richness was seen in naive subsets than in memory subsets.

Using immunoSEQ multiplex PCR, the repertoire was profiled, and TCRdb retains in-frame clones only, with some absent. The sample shows roughly 640,000 clones, around 97% of them seen only once. Sequenced sample: naive CD4+ T cells sorted from blood. Subset indicated: CD45RA+ positively selected. This TCR derives from a woman aged 25-40 years in good health.

The CDR3 sequence: CASSETSGKGEQFF. CDR3 nucleotide sequence: TGTGCCAGCAGTGAAACTAGCGGGAAGGGAGAGCAGTTCTTC. The chain carries TRBV27 and TRBJ2-1, with 10 bases fitting TRBD2. Losses at the gene ends were 5 bases for V and 10 bases for J; bases not matched to a gene: 8. Germline lookup yields CDR1 MNHEY and CDR2 SMNVEV (reference sequence). CDR3 length equals 14 residues.